One TCR beta chain is described in this entry. No antigen is known for it. Per-base qualities were not stored, and no clone one base away is much larger. The sample belongs to a study of blood T cell repertoires in COVID-19 (dated by TCRdb to 2019 to 2021). In terms of the full investigation: Samples covering the acute and convalescent phases of COVID-19 were provided by collaborators in the United States, Italy and Spain. The prospective study material was composed of cDNA or gDNA derived from T cells, B-cell-depleted T cells, or PBMCs. Where available, HLA class I and class II types were taken from metadata supplied by the sample provider and were not determined by assay-based typing. Subjects who had been exposed to COVID-19, were actively infected with it, or had recovered from it provided the deeply sampled blood TCRbeta repertoires that made up the dataset. The samples were drawn from two sources: the first 160 participants of the ongoing ImmuneRACE study, and 1,254 subjects contributed by 6 global collaborators. The repertoires were released in a freely available public database intended as a resource for research on the immune response to SARS-CoV-2. Nearly every sample came with metadata listing a de-identified subject ID, COVID-19 status, age in years and sex. General findings and caveats noted by the study authors: The quantity of clinical and demographic metadata differed by source and by participant and was supplied without curation.

TCRbeta CDR3 regions were amplified from genomic DNA by means of the immunoSEQ Assay, a bias-controlled multiplex PCR. As for the original processing: The number of nucleated cells in each sample was estimated from the amplification of reference gene primers within the assay. To quantify the absolute abundance of each unique TCRbeta CDR3 rearrangement, sequence reads were collapsed and filtered. For each sample, productive Simpson clonality was calculated as the square root of Simpson's diversity index across productive rearrangements. TCRdb re-hosts the immuneACCESS table, in-frame sequences only. Its copies lack some clones; in the studies checked, an unresolved V gene accounts for under half of them, and the cause for the rest is not known. V and J calls and clone size are those listed in that table; D and trimming were worked out from the DNA. The sample profile shows fewer than 250,000 clones; around nine tenths of them were found once. The ten most abundant clones make up 1.5% to 2% of the sample.

Another Seattle source contributed samples from volunteer blood donors who had recovered from COVID-19. Collaborating institutions collected whole blood in K2EDTA tubes following their own protocols. For TCRbeta analysis, collaborators shipped samples as frozen whole blood, isolated PBMCs, or DNA extracted from either of those sample types. The sequence was collected from a woman aged 55-69 years who had recovered from COVID-19. The specimen sequenced was peripheral blood.

The base sequence is TGTGCCAGCTCACCACCGTTAAGGGAGGTGAACACTGAAGCTTTCTTT. The translation is CASSPPLREVNTEAFF. The sequence links TRBV18 to TRBJ1-1; the D gene identity is not certain. According to the germline V gene, CDR1 reads KGHSH and CDR2 reads LQKENI. The CDR3, from cysteine to phenylalanine, totals 16 residues. Only the CDR3 DNA is retained, 48 bases long and in frame from the first base. V and J lose 0 bases and 0 bases, and a span of 11 bases separates them.